This T cell receptor beta chain was sequenced for a study of regulatory T cells in long-lasting Graves disease. Time point given: persistent/refractory GD, antithyroid drugs over 5 years with positive TRAb. PBMCs provided the RNA from which the TCR library was made. Assembly of TCR beta libraries relied on iRepertoire HTBI primers together with Arm-PCR of CDR3 regions. How the authors handled the data: Across samples, 60 or so TRBV and about 15 TRBJ segments were found. TCRdb re-derived calls from the multiplex PCR reads in MiXCR, one entry per CDR3 protein. The V and J calls were determined by TCRdb, not by the authors. The sample includes 300,000 or so distinct CDR3 sequences, around 20% of them seen just once. Per the germline V gene, CDR1 is MGHDK and CDR2 is SYGVNS. The trim removed 1 base at V and 9 bases at J, leaving 13 bases unmatched. The CDR3 has 17 amino acids.

The sample in question was peripheral blood mononuclear cells (PBMCs), obtained when the disease was refractory, from a patient treated with antithyroid drugs. The chain is built from TRBV25-1 and TRBJ1-5; TRBD1 matches 9 bases. This TCR came from a female donor with Graves disease. The chain's CDR3 is CASSEWDRVARRWPQHF. The CDR3 nucleotides read TGTGCCAGCAGTGAATGGGACAGGGTCGCCCGGAGGTGGCCCCAGCATTTT.